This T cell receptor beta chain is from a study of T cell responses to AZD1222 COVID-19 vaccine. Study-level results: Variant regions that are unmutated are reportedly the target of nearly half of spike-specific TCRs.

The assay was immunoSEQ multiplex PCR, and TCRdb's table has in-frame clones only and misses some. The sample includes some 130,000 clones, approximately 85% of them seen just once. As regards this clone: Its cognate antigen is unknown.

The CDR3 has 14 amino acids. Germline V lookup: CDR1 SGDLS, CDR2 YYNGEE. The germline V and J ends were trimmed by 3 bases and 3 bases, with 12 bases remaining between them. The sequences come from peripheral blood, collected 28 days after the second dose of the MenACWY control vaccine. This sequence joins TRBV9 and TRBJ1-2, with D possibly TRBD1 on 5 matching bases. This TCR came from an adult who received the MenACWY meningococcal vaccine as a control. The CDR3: CASSADRGDYGYTF. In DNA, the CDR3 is TGTGCCAGCAGCGCAGATAGGGGCGACTATGGCTACACCTTC.